The text below deals with one T cell receptor beta chain. The sample comes from a study of technical replicates of blood from a few donors. The V gene's germline CDR1 is SGHVT and CDR2 SQSDAQ. This CDR3 is built from 12 residues. The V end was cut by 7 bases, the J end by 3 bases, with 9 bases between. This table comes from immunoSEQ multiplex PCR, and its TCRdb copy is limited to in-frame clones, with some not included. The table lists tens of thousands of clones, around 94% of them singletons. The rearrangement links TRBV7-4 to TRBJ1-2; no firm D call. Sequencing input: T cells isolated from PBMCs. The receptor's source is a human donor in good health. This CDR3 is CASTDTDYGYTF. The CDR3, as DNA: TGTGCCAGCACCGACACAGACTATGGCTACACCTTC.